The sequence of this TCR beta chain was determined in a study of blood T cell repertoires in COVID-19 (TCRdb year 2020). Concerning the study at large: The collaborator samples originated in the United States, Italy and Spain and spanned the acute and convalescent phases of COVID-19. The repertoires were released in a freely available public database intended as a resource for research on the immune response to SARS-CoV-2. The samples were drawn from two sources: the first 160 participants of the ongoing ImmuneRACE study, and 1,000 to 1,500 subjects contributed by 6 global collaborators. Subjects who had been exposed to COVID-19, were actively infected with it, or had recovered from it provided the deeply sampled blood TCRbeta repertoires that made up the dataset. Sample metadata almost always included a de-identified subject ID, COVID-19 status, age in years and sex. Where HLA class I and class II types were available, the types were taken from metadata supplied by the sample provider, not from assay-based typing. The prospective study material was composed of cDNA or gDNA derived from T cells, B-cell-depleted T cells, or PBMCs.

As for this clone: Its recognized antigen is unknown. Base qualities are not provided; no much larger clone lies one nucleotide away.

Collaborating institutions collected whole blood in K2EDTA tubes following their own protocols. For TCRbeta analysis, collaborators shipped samples in one of three forms: frozen whole blood, isolated PBMCs, or DNA extracted from either of those sample types. Results the study describes overall, beyond this receptor: Clinical and demographic metadata were provided uncurated, with the amount varying by source and participant.

Relative to germline, V is 6 bases shorter and J is 5 bases shorter, with 12 bases between their ends. From the cysteine up to the phenylalanine, the CDR3 has a length of 13 residues. Only CDR3 DNA is held: 39 bases, read in frame from base 1. Taken from the germline V gene, the CDR1 and CDR2 loops are ENHRY and SYGVKD. TCRbeta CDR3 regions were amplified from genomic DNA by means of the immunoSEQ Assay, a bias-controlled multiplex PCR. Regarding the original processing steps: Within the assay, amplification of reference gene primers was used to estimate how many nucleated cells each sample contained. Sequence reads were collapsed and filtered to measure the absolute abundance of every unique TCRbeta CDR3 rearrangement. For each sample, productive Simpson clonality was calculated as the square root of Simpson's diversity index over productive rearrangements. What TCRdb holds here is the immuneACCESS table cut down to in-frame rearrangements. Part of the clones is not present; checked against another copy, under half of the missing clones reflect an unresolved V gene, and the others are unexplained. V, J and clone size derive from that table, while D and trimming were established from the DNA sequence. Here the sample has approximately 42,000 clones; under 80% occur a single time. The leading ten clones occupy about 29% of the sample.

Material: peripheral blood. The chain couples TRBV10-3 to TRBJ2-3; 6 matching bases give a weak D call of TRBD2. The clonotype was recovered from a man older than 75 with acute or convalescent COVID-19. The sequence in DNA is TGTGCCATCAGGGGACCGGAGGGAGATACGCAGTATTTT. This sequence encodes CAIRGPEGDTQYF.